Detailed here is one T cell receptor (beta chain). Other DNA sequences within the sample encode an identical CDR3. Sequencing was performed with immunoSEQ multiplex PCR; in TCRdb, only in-frame clones are kept and a portion is missing. This sample has 80,000 to 95,000 clones, with about 91% found just once. CDR3 length: 14 residues. Germline V CDR1 and CDR2: MRHNA, SNTAGT. The junction had 0 bases not matched to a gene; V was cut back by 2 bases and J by 8 bases. The data are from a study of identifying expanded T cells in peripheral blood. Sequencing used blood. V gene TRBV6-4 combines with J gene TRBJ2-1; 13 nucleotides line up with TRBD2. This clonotype was obtained from a person aged 18 to 75 in good health. CDR3: CASSDGLAGDEQFF. For the CDR3, the DNA is TGTGCCAGCAGTGACGGACTAGCGGGAGATGAGCAGTTCTTC.